Described below is a single T cell receptor beta chain sequence and its context. This sample stems from a study of blood T cell repertoires in COVID-19. TCRdb's copy holds only in-frame clones and misses some; the assay was immunoSEQ multiplex PCR. The sample contains 150,000 or so clones, approximately 79% of which appear only once. This CDR3 region has 16 residues. Germline V gene data show CDR1 as KGHDR and CDR2 as SFDVKD. The V end was cut by 3 bases, the J end by 2 bases, with 10 bases between. Sequencing was performed on PBMCs or T cells enriched from blood (not recorded which). The V gene is TRBV24-1, the J gene TRBJ2-6; a possible D gene is TRBD1 (6 bases). This receptor was obtained from a woman between 45 and 65 years old who had recovered from COVID-19. DNA for the CDR3: TGTGCCACCAGTGATATACAGGGTCCTGGGGCCAACGTCCTGACTTTC. Translated: CATSDIQGPGANVLTF.